This T cell receptor beta chain is from a study of shared clonotypes between healthy human individuals. This table comes from immunoSEQ multiplex PCR, and its TCRdb copy is limited to in-frame clones, with some not included. The top ten clones hold 0.1% to 0.15% of a sample with around 2.1 million clones, 90% to 97% of them seen once. The germline V gene has CDR1 SNHLY and CDR2 FYNNEI. This CDR3 has 16 amino acids. With 1 base clipped from V and 2 bases from J, the junction kept 5 bases outside the gene matches. This sequence originates from a man aged 18 to 29 in good health. The sequencing input was naive CD4+ T cells sorted from blood. Subset here: CD45RA+ positively selected. The chain is built from TRBV2 and TRBJ1-2, with 9 nucleotides matching TRBD1. For the CDR3, the DNA is TGTGCCAGCAGTGAAGAAGGACAGGGGTGGAACTATGGCTACACCTTC. The encoded protein is CASSEEGQGWNYGYTF. The full variable domain, in which reference TRBV2 and TRBJ1-2 provide the parts outside the CDR3, is EPEVTQTPSHQVTQMGQEVILRCVPISNHLYFYWYRQILGQKVEFLVSFYNNEISEKSEIFDDQFSVERPDGSNFTLKIRSTKLEDSAMYFCASSEEGQGWNYGYTFGSGTRLTVV.